These 13 T cell receptor beta chains were sequenced from one sample in a study of blood T cell repertoires in COVID-19. The protocol was immunoSEQ multiplex PCR, while the TCRdb copy is restricted to in-frame clones and leaves out a portion. Among some 83,000 clones listed, almost 85% were seen once. Material for sequencing was peripheral blood. These receptors were taken from a man between 50 and 59 years old with acute or convalescent COVID-19.

This chain joins TRBV7-8 and TRBJ1-2; D gene uncertain. Looked up from germline, CDR1 is SGHVS and CDR2 is FQNEAQ. The CDR3 sequence is 14 residues long. V was cut by 4 bases and J by 2 bases, with 11 bases left in between. DNA of the CDR3: TGTGCCAGCAGCTCCATGGGCTTGAACTATGGCTACACCTTC. Protein: CASSSMGLNYGYTF.

The V gene is TRBV6-5, the J gene TRBJ2-3, with D perhaps TRBD1 (6 bases). The ends were cut back, 9 bases at V and 5 bases at J, with 21 bases in the middle. This CDR3 spans 15 amino acids. Germline V gives CDR1 MNHEY, CDR2 SVGAGI. CDR3 coding DNA: TGTGCCAGTTCAAGTACAGGGATCCCCAAAGATACGCAGTATTTT. Its translation: CASSSTGIPKDTQYF.

The V gene is TRBV4-2, the J gene TRBJ2-1; 11 positions agree with TRBD2. There are 15 residues in the CDR3. CDR1 LGHNA and CDR2 YNFKEQ come from the germline V gene. V gave up 3 bases and J gave up 2 bases; unmatched junction bases: 0. The CDR3 is CASSQGLAAYNEQFF. The DNA of the CDR3 is TGTGCCAGCAGCCAGGGACTAGCGGCCTACAATGAGCAGTTCTTC.

V gene TRBV11-3 combines with J gene TRBJ2-7, with D perhaps TRBD2 (6 bases). The germline V and J ends were trimmed by 5 bases and 0 bases, with 14 bases remaining between them. Per the germline V gene, CDR1 is SGHNT and CDR2 is YENEEA. The length of the CDR3 is 15 residues. In DNA form, the CDR3 reads TGTGCCAGCAGCCGGGACTCGGTAAGCTCCTACGAGCAGTACTTC. Its translation: CASSRDSVSSYEQYF.

The V call is TRBV5-1, the J call TRBJ1-1, with D unclear. Germline V CDR1 and CDR2: SGHRS, YFSETQ. The V end was cut by 7 bases, the J end by 0 bases, with 13 bases between. The CDR3 consists of 14 residues. In DNA, the CDR3 is TGCGCCAGCTCTAGGGAGGGTATGAACACTGAAGCTTTCTTT. This codes for CASSREGMNTEAFF.

The chain uses TRBV12-3 or TRBV12-4 and TRBJ1-1; D unclear. With 2 bases removed from V and 1 base from J, the gap between germline ends came to 5 bases. This CDR3 spans 13 amino acids. CDR3 protein: CASSLPGNTEAFF. The CDR3 coding sequence is TGTGCCAGCAGTTTACCAGGGAACACTGAAGCTTTCTTT.

The chain recombines TRBV3-1 (or the pseudogene TRBV3-2) with TRBJ2-5; 7 bases map to TRBD2. The V and J ends lost 0 bases and 5 bases, in that order; junction bases with no gene match: 12. This CDR3 contains 17 residues. CDR1 and CDR2 from the germline V gene are LGHDT and YNNKEL (reference sequence). The CDR3 DNA is TGTGCCAGCAGCCAAGATATCGGGGGAGGGAGTCGGGAGACCCAGTACTTC. This translates into CASSQDIGGGSRETQYF.

The chain joins TRBV6-5 to TRBJ2-7; 10 bases agree with TRBD2. The germline V gene has CDR1 MNHEY and CDR2 SVGAGI. The V and J ends lost 7 bases and 2 bases, in that order; junction bases with no gene match: 5. The CDR3 is made up of 14 amino acids. The CDR3 DNA reads as TGTGCCAGCACCCCCCTAGCGGGGGCCTACGAGCAGTACTTC. It codes for CASTPLAGAYEQYF.

The J gene is TRBJ2-3, the V gene TRBV28; 10 bases map to TRBD2. CDR1 is MDHEN and CDR2 is SYDVKM in the germline V gene. With V trimmed by 6 bases and J by 4 bases, 4 bases remained unmatched. This CDR3 is built from 14 residues. The CDR3 region has the DNA TGTGCCAGCAGCTCTAGCGGGAGATCAGATACGCAGTATTTT. It yields the protein CASSSSGRSDTQYF.

V usage is TRBV28 and J usage is TRBJ2-1; D is uncertain. This CDR3 has 14 amino acids. Deletions cut 8 bases from V and 10 bases from J, with 21 bases between. The germline V gene has CDR1 MDHEN and CDR2 SYDVKM. CDR3 in DNA: TGTGCCAGCGAAACTACCTCTTTGTCCGGAGAGCAGTTCTTC. The encoded protein is CASETTSLSGEQFF.

The chain combines TRBV28 with TRBJ1-2; 9 positions agree with TRBD1. The CDR3 spans 15 residues. CDR1 MDHEN and CDR2 SYDVKM come from the germline V gene. J was trimmed by 9 bases and V by 1 base; bases with no gene match: 9. CDR3 sequence (DNA): TGTGCCAGCAGTTTATATCACAGGGGGCAGGGGAGCTACACCTTC. Translated: CASSLYHRGQGSYTF.

The rearrangement links TRBV11-2 to TRBJ2-1; 15 bases are shared with TRBD2. Per the germline V gene, CDR1 is SGHAT and CDR2 is FQNNGV. Trimming at V came to 3 bases and at J to 7 bases, leaving 7 bases not matched to a gene. This CDR3 region has 17 residues. The CDR3 reads CASSFLWTSGRGNEQFF. The CDR3 DNA sequence: TGTGCCAGCAGCTTTTTGTGGACTAGCGGGAGGGGAAATGAGCAGTTCTTC.

The V call is TRBV12-3 or TRBV12-4, the J call TRBJ1-3, with D uncertain. Deletions cut 3 bases from V and 7 bases from J, with 7 bases between. The CDR3 consists of 12 residues. The CDR3 coding sequence is TGTGCCAGCAGTTTTCTTGGCAACACCATATATTTT. It encodes CASSFLGNTIYF.